This T cell receptor beta chain comes out of a study of control samples from healthy donors and cancer patients. Profiled with immunoSEQ multiplex PCR; TCRdb holds only in-frame clones, not every one. Of about 230,000 clones in the sample, roughly 82% were seen once. This CDR3 has 15 amino acids. Germline lookup yields CDR1 LNHDA and CDR2 SQIVND (reference sequence). With V trimmed by 3 bases and J by 4 bases, 4 bases remained unmatched. The sequence was obtained from a woman aged 55-75 years with lung cancer. Sequencing was carried out using PBMCs. The J gene is TRBJ2-3, the V gene TRBV19, with 10 bases fitting TRBD2. CDR3 protein: CASSIISGGSDTQYF. Here the CDR3 DNA reads TGTGCCAGTAGTATTATTAGCGGGGGGTCAGATACGCAGTATTTT.